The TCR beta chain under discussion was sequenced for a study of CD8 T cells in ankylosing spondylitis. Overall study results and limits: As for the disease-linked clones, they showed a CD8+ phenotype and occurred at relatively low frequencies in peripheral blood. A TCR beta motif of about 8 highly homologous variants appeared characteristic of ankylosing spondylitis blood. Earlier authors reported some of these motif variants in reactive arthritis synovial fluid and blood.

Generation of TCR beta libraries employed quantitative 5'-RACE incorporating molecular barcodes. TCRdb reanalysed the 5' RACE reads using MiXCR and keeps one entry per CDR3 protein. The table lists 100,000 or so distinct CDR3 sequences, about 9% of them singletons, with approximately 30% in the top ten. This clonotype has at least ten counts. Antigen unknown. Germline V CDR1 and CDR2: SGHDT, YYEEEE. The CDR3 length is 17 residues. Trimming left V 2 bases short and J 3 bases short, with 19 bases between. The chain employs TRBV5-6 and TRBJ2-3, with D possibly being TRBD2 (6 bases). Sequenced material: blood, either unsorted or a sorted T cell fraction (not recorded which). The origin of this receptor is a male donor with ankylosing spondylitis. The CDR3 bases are TGTGCCAGCAGCTTTCCCGGAGCGGGCCGTGGGACAGATACGCAGTATTTT. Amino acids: CASSFPGAGRGTDTQYF.